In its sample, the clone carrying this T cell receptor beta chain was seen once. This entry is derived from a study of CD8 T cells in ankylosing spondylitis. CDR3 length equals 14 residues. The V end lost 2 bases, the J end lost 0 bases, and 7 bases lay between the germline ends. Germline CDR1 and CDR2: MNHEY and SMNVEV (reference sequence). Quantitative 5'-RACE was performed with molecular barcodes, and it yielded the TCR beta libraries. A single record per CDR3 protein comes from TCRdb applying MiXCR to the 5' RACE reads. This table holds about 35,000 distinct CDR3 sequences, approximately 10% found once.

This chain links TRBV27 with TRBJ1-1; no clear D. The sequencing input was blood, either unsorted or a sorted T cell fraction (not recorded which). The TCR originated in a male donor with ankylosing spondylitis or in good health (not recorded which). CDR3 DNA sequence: TGTGCCAGCAGTTTAAGGGCTTTGAACACTGAAGCTTTCTTT. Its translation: CASSLRALNTEAFF.